A selection of T cell receptor beta chains follows, all from one sample in a study of blood T cell repertoires in COVID-19. Generated by immunoSEQ multiplex PCR, the TCRdb table keeps only in-frame clones and is missing some. The repertoire consists of 250,000 or so clones, with 86% occurring once and the leading ten covering 9% to 15%. Sequenced material: peripheral blood. The receptors shown here come from a man at least 80 years old with acute or convalescent COVID-19. Each CDR3 is given with its conserved first and last residue. A D gene is named only where the DNA matches it firmly. Clone size is given for some rows only: seen once, a few or many times, or a class if the clone is expanded.

D gene | J gene | clone size | V gene | CDR3 DNA | CDR3 protein
- | TRBJ2-7 | - | TRBV7-8 | TGTGCCAGCAGCTTAAGGGGGAACAGGGCTGACGAGCAGTACTTC | CASSLRGNRADEQYF
TRBD1 | TRBJ2-2 | - | TRBV27 | TGTGCCAGCAGTCTACAGGGGGCCGGGGAGCTGTTTTTT | CASSLQGAGELFF
- | TRBJ2-6 | - | TRBV4-1 | TGCGCCAGCAGCCCCTCTCAGGGAAGCTCTGGGGCCAACGTCCTGACTTTC | CASSPSQGSSGANVLTF
- | TRBJ2-3 | - | TRBV5-4 | TGTGCCAGCAGCCCGTACGGGGGTGGAAGCACAGATACGCAGTATTTT | CASSPYGGGSTDTQYF
- | TRBJ1-2 | - | TRBV7-9 | TGTGCCAGCAGCTTAGCGTTTCCAGATGGCTACACCTTC | CASSLAFPDGYTF
- | TRBJ2-2 | - | TRBV10-2 | TGCGCCAGCAGTGAAGGGGCCGGGGAGCTGTTTTTT | CASSEGAGELFF
- | TRBJ1-1 | - | TRBV18 | TGTGCCAGCTCACCCCGGAACACGGGGAAGACTGAAGCTTTCTTT | CASSPRNTGKTEAFF
- | TRBJ1-2 | - | TRBV5-6 | TGTGCCAGCAGCTTGCCGAGACAATTTACCTATGGCTACACCTTC | CASSLPRQFTYGYTF
- | TRBJ1-2 | few | TRBV12-3/TRBV12-4 | TGTGCCAGCTCGGTCAGCGGTGGGTATGGCTACACCTTC | CASSVSGGYGYTF
- | TRBJ1-1 | - | TRBV3-1/TRBV3-2 | TGTGCCAGCAGCCAACCGGGGGGCGGAAAGGGCACTGAAGCTTTCTTT | CASSQPGGGKGTEAFF
TRBD2 | TRBJ2-5 | - | TRBV7-7 | TGTGCTAGCAGCTTGCCCCCTGGCGGGGGGGCTGAGACCCAGTACTTC | CASSLPPGGGAETQYF
- | TRBJ1-2 | - | TRBV10-3 | TGTGCCATTCTAGGGGATACTGGGCGTGGCTACACCTTC | CAILGDTGRGYTF
- | TRBJ2-1 | few | TRBV5-4 | TGTGCCAGCAGTAGGGGCGGTGAGCAGTTCTTC | CASSRGGEQFF
TRBD1 | TRBJ1-2 | - | TRBV10-3 | TGTGCCACTGGGGGGTTTGGACAGGGTACCACTAACTATGGCTACACCTTC | CATGGFGQGTTNYGYTF
TRBD1 | TRBJ2-6 | - | TRBV9 | TGTGCCAGCAGCGTAGAAGGGACAGGGGGCCGGGTGACTGGGGCCAACGTCCTGACTTTC | CASSVEGTGGRVTGANVLTF
TRBD2 | TRBJ2-3 | - | TRBV6-5 | TGTGCCAGCCCGGTAAGCGGGAGAAGAGATACGCAGTATTTT | CASPVSGRRDTQYF
- | TRBJ2-3 | - | TRBV29-1 | TGCAGCGTTGAAGATCGGGCAGATACGCAGTATTTT | CSVEDRADTQYF
- | TRBJ2-3 | - | TRBV29-1 | TGCAGCGCGACCGACATGGGAGGCACAGATACGCAGTATTTT | CSATDMGGTDTQYF
- | TRBJ1-3 | - | TRBV18 | TGTGCCAGCTCCCCAGGGGCCAGCTCTGGAAACACCATATATTTT | CASSPGASSGNTIYF
- | TRBJ2-5 | - | TRBV25-1 | TGTGCCAGCACCCTAGGGGTCCAAGAGACCCAGTACTTC | CASTLGVQETQYF
TRBD1 | TRBJ1-2 | - | TRBV6-5 | TGTGCCAGCAGGCGGACAGGGGGTTATGGCTACACCTTC | CASRRTGGYGYTF
TRBD1 | TRBJ1-2 | - | TRBV5-6 | TGTGCCAGCAGCCGGGCGCGGACAGGGACCTATGGCTACACCTTC | CASSRARTGTYGYTF
- | TRBJ1-1 | - | TRBV11-2 | TGTGCCAGCAGCTTAGGGGGAGGGGGGACTGAAGCTTTCTTT | CASSLGGGGTEAFF
TRBD1 | TRBJ1-3 | - | TRBV2 | TGTGCCAGCAGTGAAGCTGGCAGGGGGCAGACCATATATTTT | CASSEAGRGQTIYF